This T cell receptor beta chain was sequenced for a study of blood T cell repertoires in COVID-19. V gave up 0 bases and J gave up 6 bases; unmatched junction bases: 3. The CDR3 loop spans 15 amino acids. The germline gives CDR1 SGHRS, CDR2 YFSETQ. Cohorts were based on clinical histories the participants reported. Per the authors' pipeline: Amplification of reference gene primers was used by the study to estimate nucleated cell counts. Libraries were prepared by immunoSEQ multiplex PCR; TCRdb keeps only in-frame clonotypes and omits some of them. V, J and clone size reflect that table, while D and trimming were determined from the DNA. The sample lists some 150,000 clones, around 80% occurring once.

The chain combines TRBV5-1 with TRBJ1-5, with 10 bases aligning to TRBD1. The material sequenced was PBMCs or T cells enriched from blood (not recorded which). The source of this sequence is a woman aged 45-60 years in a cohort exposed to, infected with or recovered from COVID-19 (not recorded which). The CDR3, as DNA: TGCGCCAGCAGCTTGGAGGGACAGGGGACTCAGCCCCAGCATTTT. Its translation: CASSLEGQGTQPQHF.